Each of the 4 T cell receptor beta chains below was sequenced from the same sample in a study of T cells after yellow fever vaccination. TCRdb re-derived calls from the 5' RACE reads in MiXCR, one entry per CDR3 protein. The table records some 120,000 distinct CDR3 sequences, around 15% of them present only once. Sequences were derived from CD8+ T cells sorted from PBMCs, sampled 5 days after the yellow fever booster vaccination. These receptors all stem from a man between 18 and 35 years old who received the YFV17D yellow fever vaccine.

This clonotype was observed a few times. The rearrangement links TRBV19 to TRBJ1-2; no definite D call. The CDR3 spans 11 residues. Trimming stripped 5 bases from V and 6 bases from J, with 7 bases between. The V gene's germline CDR1 is LNHDA and CDR2 SQIVND (reference sequence). The CDR3 spells CASSPGNGYTF. Written as DNA, the CDR3 is TGTGCCAGTAGTCCGGGAAATGGCTACACCTTC.

The chain couples TRBV7-9 to TRBJ1-1; D ambiguous. Germline V gene lookup returns CDR1 SEHNR and CDR2 FQNEAQ (reference sequence). The CDR3 has 15 amino acids. Trimming stripped 5 bases from V and 3 bases from J, with 16 bases between. The CDR3 region has the DNA TGTGCCAGCAGCCCACCGGGTGGGCGCGACACTGAAGCTTTCTTT. Translated: CASSPPGGRDTEAFF.

CDR3: CASSSGPPNRQPQHF. In DNA, the CDR3 is TGTGCCAGCAGCTCTGGGCCCCCTAACAGGCAGCCCCAGCATTTT. V gene TRBV7-8 combines with J gene TRBJ1-5; weak D call: TRBD1 (5 bases). This CDR3 has 15 residues. Trimming cost V 4 bases and J 7 bases, with 17 bases left between them. Germline CDR1 SGHVS, CDR2 FQNEAQ.

V usage is TRBV7-9 and J usage is TRBJ2-2; 10 bases agree with TRBD2. The CDR3 runs 15 residues. Germline CDR1 reads SEHNR; CDR2 reads FQNEAQ (reference sequence). V was clipped by 6 bases and J by 4 bases; unmatched bases: 5. CDR3 in amino acids: CASRSAGGRTGELFF. For the CDR3, the DNA is TGTGCCAGCAGATCAGCGGGGGGGCGCACCGGGGAGCTGTTTTTT.